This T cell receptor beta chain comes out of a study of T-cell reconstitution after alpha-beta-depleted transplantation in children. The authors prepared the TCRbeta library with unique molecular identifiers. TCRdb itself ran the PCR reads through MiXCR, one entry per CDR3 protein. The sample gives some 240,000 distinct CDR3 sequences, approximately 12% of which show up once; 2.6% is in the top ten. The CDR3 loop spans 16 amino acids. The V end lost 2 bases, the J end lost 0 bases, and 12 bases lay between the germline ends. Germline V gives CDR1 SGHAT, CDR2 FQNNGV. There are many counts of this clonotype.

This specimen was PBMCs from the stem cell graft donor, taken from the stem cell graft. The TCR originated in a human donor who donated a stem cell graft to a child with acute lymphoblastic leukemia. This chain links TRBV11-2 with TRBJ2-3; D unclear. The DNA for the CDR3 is TGTGCCAGCAGCTTAATTCCGCGATCTAGCACAGATACGCAGTATTTT. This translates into CASSLIPRSSTDTQYF.